This entry concerns a single T cell receptor beta chain. These data belong to a study of siplizumab effects on memory and regulatory T cells. Only in-frame clones appear in the TCRdb table, and some are missing; sequencing was by immunoSEQ multiplex PCR. The data show about 40,000 clones, roughly 90% seen once. V lost 11 bases, J lost 6 bases, and 16 bases lay in between. This CDR3 has 13 residues. Germline loops: CDR1 WSHSY, CDR2 SAAADI. V gene TRBV10-2 combines with J gene TRBJ2-2; TRBD1 or TRBD2 may be the D gene (6 bases each). The TCR was taken from a human donor in good health. The sequenced sample consisted of naive CD4+ T cells sorted from blood. The CDR3 nucleotides are TGCGCCCTATCCCTCGGGGGCGCCGGGGAGCTGTTTTTT. Its protein product is CALSLGGAGELFF.